This T cell receptor beta chain was recovered during a study of regulatory T cells in long-lasting Graves disease. Sequencing libraries for TCR beta were prepared with iRepertoire HTBI primers and Arm-PCR of CDR3 regions. TCRdb re-derived calls from the multiplex PCR reads in MiXCR, one entry per CDR3 protein. The data hold approximately 470,000 distinct CDR3 sequences, with about 17% observed a single time. From germline, CDR1 is MNHNS and CDR2 SASEGT. Trimming took 10 bases from V and 3 from J, leaving 18 bases between them. The CDR3 runs to 14 residues. Noted time point: newly diagnosed GD, antithyroid drugs for less than 3 months. The TCR library was made from RNA that had been extracted from PBMCs in TRIzol. Recruitment took place at an endocrinology department in Xi'an, China. These records were also assigned to another study, of T cells in Graves' hyperthyroidism and ophthalmopathy. That paper adds: TCR CDR3 regions were first amplified by RT-PCR with HTBI primers.

This sequence originates from a man aged 40-50 years with Graves disease. The gene calls are TRBV6-1 and TRBJ2-5, with a possible D match to TRBD1 (6 bases). The source was peripheral blood mononuclear cells (PBMCs), collected at new diagnosis, from a patient treated with antithyroid drugs. CDR3 coding DNA: TGTGCCATCCGCAGGGGTATAATTGAAGAGACCCAGTACTTC. Its protein product is CAIRRGIIEETQYF.